This T cell receptor (beta chain) was documented in a study of cytomegalovirus exposure and HLA in healthy donors. These donors, healthy bone marrow donors, were studied. Germline V gene data show CDR1 as LGHNA and CDR2 as YSLEER. Trimming took 0 bases from V and 6 from J; bases not matched to a gene: 7. The CDR3 runs 17 residues. Findings and caveats of the study: In a later analysis, at a false discovery rate of 0.05, 17,000 or so TCR beta sequences matched HLA alleles.

PCR primers comprised 60 Vbeta and 13 Jbeta primers. Produced via immunoSEQ multiplex PCR; TCRdb's table is partial and in-frame only. The table has 200,000 to 250,000 clones, approximately 84% seen once. Of note for this clone: The antigen is unknown.

The chain couples TRBV4-3 to TRBJ2-2, with TRBD1 identical over 10 bases. The sequenced sample consisted of PBMCs. This sequence was found in a woman aged 35 to 49 in good health and CMV-seronegative. DNA of the CDR3: TGCGCCAGCAGCCAAGATTCGGGACAGGGGTTGGCCGGGGAGCTGTTTTTT. Its translation is CASSQDSGQGLAGELFF.